Below, 13 T cell receptor beta chains from the same sample are listed, as sequenced in a study of blood T cell repertoires in COVID-19. The assay was immunoSEQ multiplex PCR, and TCRdb's table has in-frame clones only and misses some. The sample has approximately 230,000 clones, around four fifths seen once. The sequenced material came from peripheral blood. These receptor sequences come from a man at least 80 years old with acute or convalescent COVID-19.

The CDR3 DNA reads TGTGCCAGCAGCCAACCGACGCCGACGGGTGAAAAACTGTTTTTT. This codes for CASSQPTPTGEKLFF. The rearrangement joins TRBV3-1 (or the pseudogene TRBV3-2) to TRBJ1-4; D unclear. In germline, CDR1 is LGHDT, CDR2 YNNKEL (reference sequence). The CDR3 is 15 residues long. Trimming stripped 2 bases from V and 7 bases from J, with 14 bases between.

The chain joins TRBV5-4 to TRBJ2-7, with D possibly matching TRBD1 (6 bases). Germline V lookup: CDR1 SGHNT, CDR2 YYREEE (reference sequence). The CDR3 covers 13 residues. With 6 bases removed from V and 2 bases from J, the gap between germline ends came to 12 bases. The CDR3 nucleotides are TGTGCCAGCACTAGGGCAGGGGCCTACGAGCAGTACTTC. It codes for CASTRAGAYEQYF.

The chain is built from TRBV3-1 (or the pseudogene TRBV3-2) and TRBJ2-2, with 8 bases aligning to TRBD2. The V and J ends lost 2 bases and 5 bases, in that order; junction bases with no gene match: 7. Germline lookup yields CDR1 LGHDT and CDR2 YNNKEL (reference sequence). The CDR3 contains 16 residues. The CDR3 is CASSQITGGHTGELFF. The DNA for the CDR3 is TGTGCCAGCAGCCAAATTACGGGGGGGCATACCGGGGAGCTGTTTTTT.

The chain links TRBV28 to TRBJ1-5, with no clear D. V was trimmed by 1 base and J by 8 bases, leaving 15 bases between them. Germline CDR1 is MDHEN and CDR2 is SYDVKM. The CDR3 covers 15 residues. The CDR3 protein is CASSLSAGLMKPQHF. The CDR3 coding sequence is TGTGCCAGCAGTTTATCAGCGGGTTTAATGAAGCCCCAGCATTTT.

The gene calls are TRBV7-9 and TRBJ1-4; 7 nucleotides agree with TRBD1. The junction had 11 bases not matched to a gene; V was cut back by 5 bases and J by 8 bases. This CDR3 comprises 15 residues. Looked up from germline, CDR1 is SEHNR and CDR2 is FQNEAQ (reference sequence). The CDR3 here is CASSLTTGRNEKLFF. The CDR3 region has the DNA TGTGCCAGCAGCCTAACGACAGGGAGAAACGAAAAACTGTTTTTT.

The chain is built from TRBV6-5 and TRBJ1-6; maybe TRBD1 (6 bases). This CDR3 is built from 14 residues. V was pared by 4 bases and J by 7 bases, with 11 bases between. CDR1 MNHEY and CDR2 SVGAGI come from the germline V gene. CDR3 DNA sequence: TGTGCCAGCAGTTTGACAGGAGAGAATTCACCCCTCCACTTT. Its protein is CASSLTGENSPLHF.

V is TRBV27 and J is TRBJ2-3; 10 bases are a match to TRBD1. Trimming cost V 2 bases and J 10 bases; bases outside gene matches: 9. The length of the CDR3 is 15 residues. CDR1 is MNHEY, CDR2 SMNVEV, per germline (reference sequence). As DNA, the CDR3 is TGTGCCAGCAGTTTAGGAGGACAGGGGGGAGAGGCGCAGTATTTT. Its protein is CASSLGGQGGEAQYF.

The chain employs TRBV9 and TRBJ2-2; D is uncertain. V lost 4 bases and J 6 bases, leaving 7 bases between the germline ends. The CDR3 is made up of 12 amino acids. The germline gives CDR1 SGDLS, CDR2 YYNGEE. Here the CDR3 reads CASSPISGELFF. In nucleotides, the CDR3 is TGTGCCAGCAGCCCTATATCCGGGGAGCTGTTTTTT.

The chain uses TRBV5-1 and TRBJ2-1, with D possibly matching TRBD1 (6 bases). V was clipped by 5 bases and J by 2 bases, with 11 bases between them. Per the germline V gene, CDR1 is SGHRS and CDR2 is YFSETQ. The CDR3 is 14 amino acids. CDR3 sequence (DNA): TGCGCCAGCAGACAGGGCGAAACCTACAATGAGCAGTTCTTC. Translation: CASRQGETYNEQFF.

The J gene is TRBJ1-4, the V gene TRBV7-9; 10 nucleotides agree with TRBD1. Germline loops: CDR1 SEHNR, CDR2 FQNEAQ (reference sequence). Germline trimming cut 3 bases from V and 7 bases from J; bases unmatched to any gene: 2. This CDR3 is 14 amino acids long. The CDR3 is CASSLTGGVEKLFF. DNA for the CDR3: TGTGCCAGCAGCTTGACAGGGGGCGTTGAAAAACTGTTTTTT.

The chain joins TRBV24-1 to TRBJ2-5; 9 bases match TRBD1. The germline V gene has CDR1 KGHDR and CDR2 SFDVKD. The CDR3 spans 16 residues. The trim removed 2 bases at V and 7 bases at J, leaving 10 bases unmatched. The CDR3 DNA sequence: TGTGCCACCAGTGATTCCACACAGGGGGCGGTGGGGACCCAGTACTTC. Its translation is CATSDSTQGAVGTQYF.

V usage is TRBV3-1 (or the pseudogene TRBV3-2) and J usage is TRBJ1-6, with D perhaps TRBD1 (5 bases). CDR1 is LGHDT and CDR2 is YNNKEL in the germline V gene (reference sequence). With 5 bases removed from V and 9 bases from J, the gap between germline ends came to 14 bases. CDR3 length equals 14 residues. For the CDR3, the DNA is TGTGCCAGCAGCTGGGGGGAAATAGGTTCACCCCTCCACTTT. This gives the protein CASSWGEIGSPLHF.

The chain combines TRBV9 with TRBJ2-1; perhaps TRBD1 as D (5 bases). V was cut by 2 bases and J by 7 bases, with 7 bases left in between. The CDR3 runs 12 residues. The V gene's germline CDR1 is SGDLS and CDR2 YYNGEE. The CDR3 DNA reads TGTGCCAGCAGCGTCAGGGTGAATGAGCAGTTCTTC. This translates into CASSVRVNEQFF.